This T cell receptor beta chain was obtained from a study of blood T cell repertoires in COVID-19. Study overall: Spain, Italy and the United States supplied samples that represented acute and convalescent COVID-19. PBMCs, B-cell-depleted T cells, or T cells were the source of the cDNA or gDNA that made up the material.

This CDR3 is 15 amino acids long. CDR1 ENHRY and CDR2 SYGVKD come from the germline V gene. V shed 3 bases and J shed 0 bases, with 12 bases lying between them. Under the authors' procedure: How many nucleated cells were present was estimated from reference gene primer amplification. The method was immunoSEQ multiplex PCR; TCRdb's version includes in-frame clones alone and lacks a portion of them. V and J calls and clone size are as listed in that table; D and trimming were resolved from the DNA. Of approximately 130,000 clones in the sample, 70% to 90% were seen once. Sequences were obtained from peripheral blood. The receptor comes from a human donor in a cohort sampled during active COVID-19. This rearrangement joins TRBV10-3 to TRBJ2-7; tentatively, D is TRBD1 (5 bases). Here the CDR3 reads CAISDPDSFSYEQYF. Here the CDR3 DNA reads TGTGCCATCAGTGACCCTGACAGTTTCTCCTACGAGCAGTACTTC.